This passage covers 28 T cell receptor beta chains from one sample sequenced in a study of blood T cell repertoires in COVID-19. The table came from immunoSEQ multiplex PCR; TCRdb's copy has only in-frame clones and leaves some out. The table lists over 200,000 clones, about nine tenths of them singletons. What was sequenced was PBMCs or T cells enriched from blood (not recorded which). The receptors shown here come from a man aged 18 to 29 who had recovered from COVID-19.

This clone was seen once. The rearrangement uses TRBV30 and TRBJ2-7, with a weak D call TRBD1 (5 bases). V was clipped by 3 bases and J by 1 base, with 7 bases between them. Germline lookup yields CDR1 GTSNPN and CDR2 SVGIG (reference sequence). The CDR3 loop spans 12 amino acids. The CDR3 loop reads CAWRQGSYEQYF. The CDR3 DNA reads TGTGCCTGGAGGCAGGGTTCCTACGAGCAGTACTTC.

This clone was counted a single time. This chain joins TRBV30 and TRBJ2-5; TRBD1 might be the D (5 bases). V gave up 7 bases and J gave up 2 bases, with 11 bases separating them. The CDR3 is 12 amino acids. Germline V CDR1 and CDR2: GTSNPN, SVGIG (reference sequence). The CDR3 nucleotides are TGTGCCTATTCACCAGGGCAAGAGACCCAGTACTTC. Translating it yields CAYSPGQETQYF.

This clone was recorded once. The chain employs TRBV7-8 and TRBJ1-6; 8 bases agree with TRBD1. Unmatched junction bases numbered 0, after V lost 1 base and J lost 7 bases. CDR1 is SGHVS and CDR2 is FQNEAQ in the germline V gene. This CDR3 is 14 amino acids long. CDR3: CASSLDRGNSPLHF. The CDR3 DNA reads TGTGCCAGCAGCTTAGACAGGGGGAATTCACCCCTCCACTTT.

The rearrangement joins TRBV21-1 to TRBJ2-3; TRBD2 is the table's D call, not checked against the DNA. TRBV21-1 is termed a pseudogene. The CDR3 sequence is 17 residues long. The CDR3 nucleotides are TGTGCCAGCAGCAAAGCCCTAGCGGGAGGGGACACAGATACGCAGTATTTT. Amino acid sequence: CASSKALAGGDTDTQYF.

This chain connects TRBV27 to TRBJ2-3; 13 bases map to TRBD2. J gave up 3 bases and V 6 bases, and 6 bases lay outside the gene matches. The CDR3 has 16 amino acids. From germline, CDR1 is MNHEY and CDR2 SMNVEV (reference sequence). In DNA form, the CDR3 reads TGTGCCAGCAGGGGACTAGCGGGATTTGGTACAGATACGCAGTATTTT. It specifies CASRGLAGFGTDTQYF.

This chain links TRBV7-9 with TRBJ1-4; 7 bases align to TRBD1. CDR1 is SEHNR and CDR2 is FQNEAQ in the germline V gene (reference sequence). J lost 5 bases, V lost 3 bases, and 3 bases had no gene match. CDR3 size: 14 residues. The CDR3 nucleotides read TGTGCCAGCAGCTTGGGACAGTCGAATGAAAAACTGTTTTTT. Its translation: CASSLGQSNEKLFF.

This rearrangement joins TRBV24-1 to TRBJ2-5; a possible D gene is TRBD1 (5 bases). Germline V gene data show CDR1 as KGHDR and CDR2 as SFDVKD. This CDR3 contains 13 residues. V dropped 5 bases and J dropped 3 bases, with 9 bases sitting between them. CDR3 nucleotide sequence: TGTGCCACCAGTGTAGGGGCAGAAGAGACCCAGTACTTC. As protein: CATSVGAEETQYF.

This clone was observed a single time. J is TRBJ2-5 and V is TRBV5-1, with 8 bases matching TRBD2. CDR3 length: 16 amino acids. The junction had 12 bases not matched to a gene; V was cut back by 3 bases and J by 5 bases. Germline values: CDR1 SGHRS, CDR2 YFSETQ. As DNA, the CDR3 is TGCGCCAGCAGCTCATCGACTAGCGTGAGGTTGGAGACCCAGTACTTC. It specifies CASSSSTSVRLETQYF.

The gene calls are TRBV5-5 and TRBJ1-1; 10 positions agree with TRBD1. This CDR3 has 15 amino acids. V was clipped by 4 bases and J by 2 bases; unmatched bases: 5. Germline V lookup: CDR1 SGHKS, CDR2 YYEKEE (reference sequence). The CDR3 sequence is CASSVGTGANTEAFF. In DNA form, the CDR3 reads TGTGCCAGCAGCGTAGGGACAGGGGCAAACACTGAAGCTTTCTTT.

V usage is TRBV4-1 and J usage is TRBJ1-1; TRBD1 matches at 8 bases. After removal of 2 bases from V and 5 bases from J, the junction contained 7 bases not matched to a gene. CDR1 is MGHRA and CDR2 is YSYEKL in the germline V gene. CDR3 length equals 15 residues. The CDR3: CASSQIGQGGTEAFF. CDR3 bases: TGCGCCAGCAGCCAAATTGGACAGGGAGGAACTGAAGCTTTCTTT.

A single count supports this clone. This chain connects TRBV11-2 to TRBJ2-7; D remains ambiguous. CDR1 SGHAT and CDR2 FQNNGV come from the germline V gene. The CDR3 is 13 amino acids. Between the trimmed V and J ends, which lost 4 bases and 3 bases, there was a span of 10 bases. Here the CDR3 reads CASSSPGGYEQYF. The CDR3 DNA reads TGTGCCAGCAGCTCACCCGGCGGCTACGAGCAGTACTTC.

This clone has only one observation. The genes are TRBV28 and TRBJ2-1; 13 positions agree with TRBD2. The CDR3 is 16 amino acids. Germline assignment: CDR1 MDHEN and CDR2 SYDVKM. The trim removed 2 bases at V and 5 bases at J, leaving 3 bases unmatched. The CDR3 nucleotides are TGTGCCAGCAGTTTAACCGGGACTAGCGGGGACAATGAGCAGTTCTTC. Translating gives CASSLTGTSGDNEQFF.

The chain has TRBV10-2 and TRBJ2-7, with a weak D call TRBD1 (6 bases). Trimming removed 4 bases at V and 0 bases at J, with 10 bases between. The length of the CDR3 is 14 residues. The germline CDR1 and CDR2 sequences are WSHSY and SAAADI. The CDR3 here is CASSGQVLSYEQYF. The DNA for the CDR3 is TGCGCCAGCAGTGGACAGGTGCTCTCCTACGAGCAGTACTTC.

This clone was observed a few times. The V call is TRBV30, the J call TRBJ1-1; 9 bases align to TRBD1. The CDR3 runs 12 residues. The V gene end was trimmed by 2 bases and the J gene end by 11 bases; junction bases not matched to a gene: 6. The germline CDR1 and CDR2 sequences are GTSNPN and SVGIG (reference sequence). The chain's CDR3 is CAWSLGTGPAFF. DNA of the CDR3: TGTGCCTGGAGTCTCGGGACAGGGCCCGCTTTCTTT.

The rearrangement uses TRBV19 and TRBJ1-2; D is ambiguous. V was trimmed by 3 bases and J by 2 bases, leaving 16 bases between them. The CDR3 extends over 16 amino acids. The germline CDR1 and CDR2 sequences are LNHDA and SQIVND (reference sequence). This CDR3 reads CASSIGVTVSNYGYTF. The CDR3 DNA reads TGTGCCAGTAGTATCGGCGTCACAGTATCCAACTATGGCTACACCTTC.

V and J are TRBV6-5 and TRBJ1-6; 9 nucleotides agree with TRBD1. CDR1 and CDR2 (germline): MNHEY, SVGAGI. J lost 6 bases, V lost 6 bases, and 3 bases had no gene match. The CDR3 is 14 amino acids. CDR3 protein: CASRQDRGNSPLHF. The CDR3 DNA sequence: TGTGCCAGCAGGCAGGACAGGGGTAATTCACCCCTCCACTTT.

This sequence joins TRBV5-6 and TRBJ1-1; D remains unclear. Germline loops: CDR1 SGHDT, CDR2 YYEEEE. The V end was cut by 3 bases, the J end by 0 bases, with 3 bases between. This CDR3 region has 12 residues. In nucleotides, the CDR3 is TGTGCCAGCAGCTACATGAACACTGAAGCTTTCTTT. Its protein is CASSYMNTEAFF.

This clone was seen only once. The rearrangement joins TRBV7-8 to TRBJ1-5; no definite D call. CDR1 SGHVS and CDR2 FQNEAQ come from the germline V gene. V was cut by 2 bases and J by 4 bases, with 6 bases left in between. CDR3 length equals 13 residues. The CDR3 bases are TGTGCCAGCAGCTTAACAGAGAATCAGCCCCAGCATTTT. This codes for CASSLTENQPQHF.

The chain recombines TRBV7-2 with TRBJ2-3, with a tentative D call TRBD2 (5 bases). This CDR3 is built from 13 residues. V lost 4 bases and J lost 6, with 11 bases in between. CDR1 SGHTA and CDR2 FQGNSA come from the germline V gene. In DNA form, the CDR3 reads TGTGCCAGCAGCTACCGGGAAAGGGATACGCAGTATTTT. The encoded protein is CASSYRERDTQYF.

The chain is built from TRBV18 and TRBJ2-5; 10 bases line up with TRBD2. The V gene's germline CDR1 is KGHSH and CDR2 LQKENI. The CDR3 loop spans 17 amino acids. Germline trimming cut 1 base from V and 1 base from J; bases unmatched to any gene: 6. The CDR3 here is CASSPLLAGGVQETQYF. The CDR3 coding sequence is TGTGCCAGCTCACCACTCTTAGCGGGAGGAGTCCAAGAGACCCAGTACTTC.

The CDR3 protein is CASSLGGARWETQYF. CDR3 in DNA: TGTGCCAGCAGTTTAGGGGGGGCGCGTTGGGAGACCCAGTACTTC. The rearrangement uses TRBV28 and TRBJ2-5; tentative D call: TRBD2 (7 bases). The germline CDR1 and CDR2 sequences are MDHEN and SYDVKM. The V end was cut by 2 bases, the J end by 5 bases, with 15 bases between. The CDR3 length is 15 residues.

The rearrangement links TRBV11-1 to TRBJ2-1; 8 nucleotides match TRBD1. The ends lost 5 bases at V and 3 bases at J; junction bases unmatched: 6. The CDR3 covers 15 residues. The germline V gene has CDR1 SGHAT and CDR2 FQDESV (reference sequence). The CDR3, as DNA: TGTGCCAGCAGCGTCAGCAGGGGGCTCTACAATGAGCAGTTCTTC. It specifies CASSVSRGLYNEQFF.

V usage is TRBV7-8 and J usage is TRBJ2-7; D unclear. V lost 3 bases and J 0 bases, leaving 15 bases between the germline ends. Germline values: CDR1 SGHVS, CDR2 FQNEAQ. The CDR3 is made up of 16 amino acids. CDR3 bases: TGTGCCAGCAGCTTGTTCGTATCCGAGGCCTCCTACGAGCAGTACTTC. It encodes CASSLFVSEASYEQYF. The entire variable domain, with the rest obtained from reference TRBV7-8 and TRBJ2-7, is as follows: GAGVSQSPRYKVAKRGQDVALRCDPISGHVSLFWYQQALGQGPEFLTYFQNEAQLDKSGLPSDRFFAERPEGSVSTLKIQRTQQEDSAVYLCASSLFVSEASYEQYFGPGTRLTVT.

The J gene is TRBJ2-2, the V gene TRBV5-6; D tentatively reads TRBD1 or TRBD2 (6 bases each). V lost 4 bases and J lost 4, with 14 bases in between. Germline V CDR1 and CDR2: SGHDT, YYEEEE. The CDR3 runs 15 residues. The CDR3 loop reads CASSVGGASTGELFF. The CDR3 bases are TGTGCCAGCAGCGTGGGGGGCGCGTCCACCGGGGAGCTGTTTTTT.

The chain joins TRBV6-2 or TRBV6-3 to TRBJ1-3; 8 bases are a match to TRBD1. Unmatched junction bases numbered 6, after V lost 0 bases and J lost 2 bases. Per the germline V gene, CDR1 is MNHEY and CDR2 is SVGEGT. The length of the CDR3 is 17 residues. The CDR3 protein is CASSYSPTGAAGNTIYF. The DNA for the CDR3 is TGTGCCAGCAGTTACTCCCCGACAGGGGCGGCTGGAAACACCATATATTTT.

The chain employs TRBV2 and TRBJ1-1; a weak D match, TRBD1 (5 bases). With 6 bases removed from V and 5 bases from J, the gap between germline ends came to 19 bases. The germline V gene has CDR1 SNHLY and CDR2 FYNNEI. The CDR3 has 15 residues. The CDR3 protein is CASSFSPGAGTEAFF. DNA of the CDR3: TGTGCCAGCAGCTTTTCGCCCGGGGCGGGGACTGAAGCTTTCTTT. The variable domain in full, with the rest retrieved from reference TRBV2 and TRBJ1-1, is EPEVTQTPSHQVTQMGQEVILRCVPISNHLYFYWYRQILGQKVEFLVSFYNNEISEKSEIFDDQFSVERPDGSNFTLKIRSTKLEDSAMYFCASSFSPGAGTEAFFGQGTRLTVV.

The chain employs TRBV27 and TRBJ1-4, with D unclear. This CDR3 is built from 13 residues. The germline gives CDR1 MNHEY, CDR2 SMNVEV (reference sequence). The V end lost 5 bases, the J end lost 8 bases, and 12 bases lay between the germline ends. This chain's CDR3 is CASSVARREKLFF. For the CDR3, the DNA is TGTGCCAGCAGTGTTGCAAGGAGGGAAAAACTGTTTTTT.

This chain uses TRBV16 with TRBJ1-2, with 7 bases matching TRBD1. There are 13 residues in the CDR3. The J segment lost 8 bases and the V segment lost 4 bases, leaving 7 bases of the junction unmatched. CDR1 KGHSY and CDR2 FQNENV come from the germline V gene. CDR3 nucleotides: TGTGCCAGCAGCCGAGGACAGGCAGGAGGCTACACCTTC. Protein: CASSRGQAGGYTF.